A single sample is the source of the 26 T cell receptor beta chains below, sequenced in a study of T cell changes during pregnancy in multiple sclerosis. The table came from immunoSEQ multiplex PCR; TCRdb's copy has only in-frame clones and leaves some out. This table has about 64,000 clones, roughly 88% appearing once. Sequences were derived from peripheral blood, sampled in the second trimester of pregnancy. The receptor source for this set is a female donor in good health, enrolled as a control in a pregnancy study.

A few counts support this clone. The V and J genes are TRBV6-6 and TRBJ1-2; D gene uncertain. V lost 2 bases to trimming and J lost 7 bases, with 8 bases between them. The CDR3 runs to 12 residues. Germline CDR1 MNHNY, CDR2 SVGAGI (reference sequence). The CDR3 loop reads CASSYEARGYTF. In DNA, the CDR3 is TGTGCCAGCAGTTACGAGGCGCGTGGCTACACCTTC.

The rearrangement uses TRBV19 and TRBJ2-1; 10 bases match TRBD2. CDR1 and CDR2 (germline): LNHDA, SQIVND (reference sequence). Trimming took 5 bases from V and 2 from J; bases not matched to a gene: 6. The CDR3 is made up of 16 amino acids. DNA of the CDR3: TGTGCCAGTAGTTACGGACTAGCGGCGACCTACAATGAGCAGTTCTTC. This translates into CASSYGLAATYNEQFF.

This chain joins TRBV6-4 and TRBJ2-1; 7 bases are shared with TRBD2. Germline CDR1 reads MRHNA; CDR2 reads SNTAGT. J gave up 2 bases and V 3 bases, and 7 bases lay outside the gene matches. This CDR3 contains 16 residues. In nucleotides, the CDR3 is TGTGCCAGCAGTGAGCGGGCGGGGGAAGCCTACAATGAGCAGTTCTTC. This gives the protein CASSERAGEAYNEQFF.

The chain has TRBV2 and TRBJ1-3; 10 positions match TRBD1. The CDR3 loop spans 15 amino acids. Trimming took 3 bases from V and 4 from J; bases not matched to a gene: 3. CDR1 and CDR2 from the germline V gene are SNHLY and FYNNEI. CDR3 residues: CASSEDRGSGNTIYF. The CDR3 DNA reads as TGTGCCAGCAGTGAGGACAGGGGGTCAGGAAACACCATATATTTT.

This chain connects TRBV7-8 to TRBJ2-2; TRBD1 aligns across 7 bases. V was clipped by 2 bases and J by 1 base; unmatched bases: 10. Looked up from germline, CDR1 is SGHVS and CDR2 is FQNEAQ. The CDR3 is 18 amino acids. For the CDR3, the DNA is TGTGCCAGCAGCTTACTCTTCCGAGGGGGCATGAACACCGGGGAGCTGTTTTTT. It encodes CASSLLFRGGMNTGELFF.

The rearrangement joins TRBV7-8 to TRBJ1-1, with a weak D call TRBD1 (5 bases). The V gene's germline CDR1 is SGHVS and CDR2 FQNEAQ. The germline V and J ends were trimmed by 2 bases and 1 base, with 11 bases remaining between them. The CDR3 loop spans 15 amino acids. In DNA form, the CDR3 reads TGTGCCAGCAGCTTATACGGGGGACGGAACACTGAAGCTTTCTTT. Its translation is CASSLYGGRNTEAFF.

The table lists this clone with a count of one. The V call is TRBV15, the J call TRBJ2-1; D remains ambiguous. The CDR3 contains 15 residues. V was trimmed by 1 base and J by 4 bases, leaving 11 bases between them. Germline V gives CDR1 LNHNV, CDR2 YYDKDF (reference sequence). The CDR3 is CATSRGLDLYNEQFF. In DNA, the CDR3 is TGTGCCACCAGCAGAGGCCTAGACCTGTACAATGAGCAGTTCTTC.

This chain joins TRBV19 and TRBJ1-1, with D perhaps TRBD1 (6 bases). The germline V gene encodes CDR1 LNHDA and CDR2 SQIVND (reference sequence). The CDR3 is 15 amino acids. V was shortened by 5 bases and J by 0 bases, with 13 bases between the two germline ends. The CDR3 loop is CASSSRTDMNTEAFF. As DNA, the CDR3 is TGTGCCAGTAGTTCAAGGACAGACATGAACACTGAAGCTTTCTTT.

The chain has TRBV4-2 and TRBJ2-5; the match to TRBD2 covers 9 bases. CDR3 length: 15 residues. Trimming took 4 bases from V and 4 from J; bases not matched to a gene: 7. Germline CDR1 and CDR2: LGHNA and YNFKEQ. CDR3: CASSPGSGGLETQYF. Written as DNA, the CDR3 is TGTGCCAGCAGCCCAGGTAGCGGGGGTTTAGAGACCCAGTACTTC.

The chain combines TRBV30 with TRBJ1-2; D is unresolved. The germline V gene encodes CDR1 GTSNPN and CDR2 SVGIG (reference sequence). This CDR3 is 11 amino acids long. V was cut by 3 bases and J by 7 bases, with 9 bases left in between. CDR3 loop: CAWSPLGGYTF. The CDR3 DNA reads as TGTGCCTGGAGCCCTCTAGGTGGCTACACCTTC.

The chain uses TRBV6-5 and TRBJ1-1; TRBD1 matches 8 bases. The V gene's germline CDR1 is MNHEY and CDR2 SVGAGI. The CDR3 has 15 residues. Trimming removed 2 bases from V and 1 base from J; junction bases left unmatched: 3. CDR3 coding DNA: TGTGCCAGCAGTTACCAGACAGGGGCGAACACTGAAGCTTTCTTT. It yields the protein CASSYQTGANTEAFF.

This clone was detected a few times. This sequence joins TRBV29-1 and TRBJ1-2, with D possibly being TRBD1 (6 bases). The V and J ends lost 4 bases and 6 bases respectively, with 15 bases between them. The CDR3 sequence is 13 residues long. Germline V lookup: CDR1 SQVTM, CDR2 ANQGSEA. CDR3 sequence reads: CSVAGGPSDGYTF. The CDR3 region has the DNA TGCAGCGTTGCCGGGGGGCCGTCGGATGGCTACACCTTC.

The gene calls are TRBV28 and TRBJ2-6; weak D call: TRBD1 (6 bases). Looked up from germline, CDR1 is MDHEN and CDR2 is SYDVKM. The CDR3 has 16 residues. Trimming stripped 6 bases from V and 1 base from J, with 13 bases between. The CDR3 protein is CASSLGAVSGANVLTF. CDR3 nucleotide sequence: TGTGCCAGCAGCTTGGGGGCTGTATCTGGGGCCAACGTCCTGACTTTC.

The rearrangement links TRBV2 to TRBJ1-5; no definite D call. CDR3 size: 14 residues. Germline V lookup: CDR1 SNHLY, CDR2 FYNNEI. Trimming removed 8 bases from V and 0 bases from J, with 11 bases in between. As DNA, the CDR3 is TGTGCCAGCCGCCTGCAGAATAGCAATCAGCCCCAGCATTTT. This encodes CASRLQNSNQPQHF.

The chain uses TRBV19 and TRBJ2-7; perhaps TRBD2 as D (5 bases). The length of the CDR3 is 13 residues. V lost 10 bases and J lost 1, with 14 bases in between. The germline V gene encodes CDR1 LNHDA and CDR2 SQIVND (reference sequence). The CDR3 region has the DNA TGTGCCACTTCATTCGGGGTTTCCTACGAGCAGTACTTC. Its protein product is CATSFGVSYEQYF.

The V and J genes are TRBV9 and TRBJ2-5; 9 bases map to TRBD2. Germline CDR1 is SGDLS and CDR2 is YYNGEE. The CDR3 runs to 15 residues. The V and J ends lost 4 bases and 2 bases, in that order; junction bases with no gene match: 6. CDR3 amino acids: CASSTTRGGQETQYF. The CDR3 DNA is TGTGCCAGCAGCACTACGCGGGGGGGACAAGAGACCCAGTACTTC.

V usage is TRBV5-4 and J usage is TRBJ1-1; D is possibly TRBD1 (5 bases). Trimming cost V 4 bases and J 5 bases, with 18 bases left between them. The CDR3 has 15 amino acids. Germline CDR1 is SGHNT and CDR2 is YYREEE (reference sequence). The CDR3, as DNA: TGTGCCAGCAGCCTGGGACCCGTGCTGGAGACTGAAGCTTTCTTT. Translating it yields CASSLGPVLETEAFF.

The chain combines TRBV5-4 with TRBJ2-4; D perhaps matches TRBD1 (8 bases). CDR3 length equals 13 residues. Germline assignment: CDR1 SGHNT and CDR2 YYREEE (reference sequence). V lost 2 bases, J lost 7 bases, and 10 bases lay in between. CDR3 nucleotide sequence: TGTGCCAGCAGCTTACAGGGGGGGAACATTCAGTACTTC. Translation: CASSLQGGNIQYF.

This clone has just a few counts. The chain carries TRBV25-1 and TRBJ1-1, with D unclear. V was pared by 1 base and J by 3 bases, with 15 bases between. Germline V gene sequence: CDR1 MGHDK, CDR2 SYGVNS. The length of the CDR3 is 16 residues. This CDR3 is CASSESGRAFDTEAFF. CDR3 nucleotide sequence: TGTGCCAGCAGTGAATCCGGGAGGGCATTTGACACTGAAGCTTTCTTT.

CDR3 sequence reads: CASSAAGYGYTF. The CDR3 nucleotides read TGTGCCAGCAGTGCGGCAGGCTATGGCTACACCTTC. This chain joins TRBV2 and TRBJ1-2, with D unclear. Deletions cut 4 bases from V and 4 bases from J, with 7 bases between. From germline, CDR1 is SNHLY and CDR2 FYNNEI. The CDR3 has 12 amino acids.

This rearrangement joins TRBV5-1 to TRBJ1-1; D remains unclear. Trimming took 0 bases from V and 1 from J, leaving 10 bases between them. Looked up from germline, CDR1 is SGHRS and CDR2 is YFSETQ. There are 15 residues in the CDR3. In DNA, the CDR3 is TGCGCCAGCAGCTTGGAGCGAATCCCGAACACTGAAGCTTTCTTT. It yields the protein CASSLERIPNTEAFF.

V gene TRBV13 combines with J gene TRBJ1-2; D ambiguous. Germline loops: CDR1 PRHDT, CDR2 FYEKMQ (reference sequence). V lost 3 bases and J 2 bases, leaving 10 bases between the germline ends. This CDR3 contains 14 residues. CDR3 residues: CASSFVRRNYGYTF. The CDR3 coding sequence is TGTGCCAGCAGCTTTGTCAGGAGGAACTATGGCTACACCTTC.

The V gene is TRBV30, the J gene TRBJ1-5; 8 bases are shared with TRBD1. Unmatched junction bases numbered 1, after V lost 1 base and J lost 2 bases. Germline V gene data show CDR1 as GTSNPN and CDR2 as SVGIG (reference sequence). The CDR3 totals 14 residues. The CDR3 nucleotides are TGTGCCTGGAGTGGGGGACAGGGCAATCAGCCCCAGCATTTT. Its translation is CAWSGGQGNQPQHF.

This clone has only a few counts. J is TRBJ2-1 and V is TRBV2, with 7 positions matching TRBD2. V lost 11 bases to trimming and J lost 2 bases; unmatched junction nucleotides: 6. CDR3 length equals 13 residues. Germline V CDR1 and CDR2: SNHLY, FYNNEI. CDR3 sequence reads: CACGGTPYNEQFF. Written as DNA, the CDR3 is TGTGCCTGCGGGGGTACCCCCTACAATGAGCAGTTCTTC.

The CDR3 sequence is CSARTGSGNTIYF. The CDR3 nucleotides read TGCAGCGCCCGCACGGGGAGTGGAAACACCATATATTTT. The chain joins TRBV29-1 to TRBJ1-3; no reliable D call. The V end was cut by 7 bases, the J end by 3 bases, with 13 bases between. Per the germline V gene, CDR1 is SQVTM and CDR2 is ANQGSEA. This CDR3 has 13 amino acids.

The rearrangement uses TRBV7-6 and TRBJ2-7, with 8 nucleotides matching TRBD1. This CDR3 is 14 amino acids long. The germline V gene encodes CDR1 SGHVS and CDR2 FNYEAQ. V shed 5 bases and J 6 bases; nucleotides not matched to a gene: 9. In DNA, the CDR3 is TGTGCCAGCAGCCCCTGGACAGGGACCGGCGAGCAGTACTTC. As protein: CASSPWTGTGEQYF.